This T cell receptor beta chain originates from a study of T cells in Graves' hyperthyroidism and ophthalmopathy (dated by TCRdb to the late 2010s). Some background on the complete study: Peripheral blood was collected at initial diagnosis, before any treatment. After sampling, hyperthyroidism patients received methimazole starting at 30 mg daily, and ophthalmopathy patients received high-dose intravenous methylprednisolone. An independent validation cohort of around 19 hyperthyroidism patients and approximately 17 patients who later progressed to ophthalmopathy tested prospective prediction of ophthalmopathy. To identify TCR V-J signatures that set the groups apart, the researchers used a discovery cohort of 90 to 100 patients, made up of about 44 with Graves' ophthalmopathy and approximately 57 with stable Graves' hyperthyroidism. In addition, the study compared T-cell repertoires in thyroid tissue and in blood from several Graves' hyperthyroidism patients. The paper describes TCR Vbeta CDR3 sequencing of about 140 peripheral blood samples, made up of roughly 40 ophthalmopathy patients, around 78 hyperthyroidism patients and 17 progressor patients. For training and testing, the approximately 92 patients in the discovery cohort were randomly divided in a 7:3 ratio.

Ophthalmopathy patients had moderately to severely active disease, with a Clinical Activity Score of 3 or more, a NOSPECS grade of 4 or more, and a disease duration of less than 3 months. Any patient with an uncontrolled infection, another autoimmune disease, pregnancy or lactation was excluded. Clinical symptoms, serum thyroxine and TRAb, thyroid ultrasound, and orbital computed tomography formed the basis for the diagnoses. Ficoll-Paque density gradient centrifugation was used to isolate PBMCs from about 9.4 ml of fresh peripheral blood. Trizol reagent was used to extract total RNA, and RNA quality was then checked on an Agilent 2100 Bioanalyzer. The study at large found these results: No statistical method was used to set the sample size in advance, and investigators knew the group allocation. Most expanded thyroid clonotypes (frequency above 0.001) were also found in blood, which suggests that blood repertoires may mirror thyroid immune responses. A model built on a 13 V-J signature distinguished ophthalmopathy from stable hyperthyroidism, reaching around 87% sensitivity and about 81% specificity in cross-validation and 80%/75% in testing. During validation, the model predicted progression to ophthalmopathy a median of about 5.9 months ahead of onset, with almost 71% sensitivity and roughly 75% specificity.

The TCR beta CDR3 regions were amplified from the RNA transcripts. A first-round RT-PCR of the TCR CDR3 used the HTBI primer set with the Qiagen OneStep RT-PCR kit. Libraries were constructed in a second round of multiplex PCR, after which size selection and purification were carried out. Sequencing of the libraries was done on an Illumina HiSeq2000 using paired-end 100 bp reads. From the authors' description of their analysis: Raw data were processed with SOAPnuke, discarding reads with adapters, uncalled bases, mean Phred below 15, or no exact constant-primer or identifier match. High-quality paired reads were merged using COPE v1.2.5, and each unique nucleotide sequence was defined as a clonotype. MiTCR v1.1 was used to align the clonotypes against IMGT TRBV, TRBD and TRBJ reference segments. Analysis was restricted to V-J combinations with a frequency above 0.0001, which covered just over 98% of repertoires. A TCS score was defined as the ratio of F50 (clonal expansion) to E x V (chaos), with BLOSUM62-based TCRdist applied between CDR3 peptides within each V-J. Welch's t-statistics and random forest reduced some 510 V-J features to under 15, which were used in a naive Bayes classifier (R e1071). TCRdb reworked the public reads: Q25 trimming with fastp, MiXCR clone assembly, productive beta chains retained. Rows with one shared CDR3 protein collapse into an entry with the most common genes and DNA. The V and J calls shown here were made by TCRdb, not taken from the authors' results. The sample records approximately 570,000 distinct CDR3 sequences, 20% of which are singletons. In total, the top ten clones hold about 45% of the sample.

Regarding this clonotype: Its antigen specificity is not known. Per-nucleotide qualities are absent, and no much larger clonotype sits a single base away.

The cysteine opens and the phenylalanine closes a CDR3 of 14 amino acids. Just the 42-base CDR3 DNA is kept, in frame starting at base 1. V is trimmed back by 6 bases and J by 6 bases, and the junction contains 7 bases that no gene match accounts for. Sequences MNHEY (CDR1) and SMNVEV (CDR2) are obtained from the germline V gene (reference sequence). Recombination connected TRBV27 to TRBJ2-2; 7 junctional bases match TRBD1. Specimen: blood. The TCR sequence derives from a man aged 40-55 years with Graves' ophthalmopathy. The CDR3 amino acid sequence is: CASSLTQGAGELFF. The base sequence is TGTGCCAGCAGCTTGACTCAGGGGGCCGGGGAGCTGTTTTTT.